The clone carrying this T cell receptor beta chain was counted many times. Its matching antigen is unknown. The entry originates in a study of T cell repertoires in cytomegalovirus infection. For the study at large: Carrying CMV and the relevant HLA type showed in public TCR beta signatures.

There are 15 residues in the CDR3. Trimming cost V 3 bases and J 4 bases, with 12 bases left between them. Per germline, CDR1 SGHNT and CDR2 YENEEA. Study conclusions and caveats: Clonotypes of TCR beta that were HLA-C-restricted and CMV-specific dominated the ex vivo response. Cumulative public TCR beta family frequency identified carriers of CMV plus the relevant HLA.

TCRdb reanalysed the reads using MiXCR and keeps one entry per CDR3 protein. The sample includes under 350,000 distinct CDR3 sequences, around 20% seen only once; the top ten take approximately 19%. V gene TRBV11-3 combines with J gene TRBJ2-2; D gene uncertain. This specimen was cultured PBMCs, taken from culture after CMV antigen stimulation. This receptor was obtained from a human donor in good health (CMV status not recorded). Some clones in this sample may be carry-over from other donors' samples. The CDR3 sequence is CASSLSPPGTGELFF. The CDR3 nucleotides are TGTGCCAGCAGCTTGAGCCCTCCGGGCACCGGGGAGCTGTTTTTT.